Included here is one TCR beta chain sequence, with context. J gave up 2 bases and V 0 bases, and 5 bases lay outside the gene matches. Germline values: CDR1 LGHNA, CDR2 YSLEER. This CDR3 region has 17 residues. Sequencing used immunoSEQ multiplex PCR; TCRdb keeps in-frame clones, though not all of them. The table has around 120,000 clones, approximately 86% seen once. Participants had their cohort set by participant-reported clinical history. Two negative PCRs, clearance, or symptom resolution characterized the recovered Cohort 3 donors. This specimen belongs to a study of blood T cell repertoires in COVID-19.

The chain carries TRBV4-3 and TRBJ1-2, with 11 nucleotides matching TRBD1. Sequenced input: PBMCs or T cells enriched from blood (not recorded which). The receptor's source is a woman aged 45-59 years who had recovered from COVID-19. The CDR3 loop reads CASSQDWGTGGNYGYTF. CDR3 in DNA: TGCGCCAGCAGCCAAGATTGGGGGACAGGGGGGAACTATGGCTACACCTTC.